Sequencing of this T cell receptor beta chain was carried out in a study of beta chain features in type 1 diabetes. Broader study findings: Any HLA effect on TCRB rearrangement was left unresolved by small sub-analyses. VDJ junctions from patients with type 1 diabetes contained fewer insertions and more deletions.

Every isolated RNA sample was fully reverse transcribed, so sequencing captured expressed TCRB transcripts. This table comes from immunoSEQ multiplex PCR, and its TCRdb copy is limited to in-frame clones, with some not included. The data contain 130,000 to 150,000 clones, under 60% of them singletons. Sorting of CD4+ naive, central memory, regulatory and stem cell-like memory cells was performed via CD45RO/CCR7/CD25/CD127/CD95/CD27. With regard to this clone: The antigen remains unidentified.

The sequence came from a man aged 18 to 35 in good health. Sequenced material: Tregs from blood.

The DNA of the CDR3 is TGTGCCAGTAGTCCGCGCGGGGTCTACGAGCAGTACTTC. This sequence encodes CASSPRGVYEQYF. This chain connects TRBV19 to TRBJ2-7; D possibly corresponds to TRBD2 (6 bases). From germline, CDR1 is LNHDA and CDR2 SQIVND (reference sequence). The CDR3 runs 13 residues. The V and J ends lost 5 bases and 3 bases respectively, with 11 bases between them.